This entry is about one TCR beta chain. V lost 3 bases, J lost 7 bases, and 3 bases lay in between. Germline V gene lookup returns CDR1 SQVTM and CDR2 ANQGSEA. This CDR3 spans 9 amino acids. The protocol was immunoSEQ multiplex PCR, while the TCRdb copy is restricted to in-frame clones and leaves out a portion. The sample lists tens of thousands of clones, around four fifths occurring once. These data come from a study of identifying expanded T cells in peripheral blood. This TCR was recovered from a person between 18 and 75 years old in good health. The J gene is TRBJ1-2, the V gene TRBV29-1; D unresolved. The material sequenced was blood. CDR3 amino acids: CSVDGGYTF. The CDR3 bases are TGCAGCGTTGATGGTGGCTACACCTTC.